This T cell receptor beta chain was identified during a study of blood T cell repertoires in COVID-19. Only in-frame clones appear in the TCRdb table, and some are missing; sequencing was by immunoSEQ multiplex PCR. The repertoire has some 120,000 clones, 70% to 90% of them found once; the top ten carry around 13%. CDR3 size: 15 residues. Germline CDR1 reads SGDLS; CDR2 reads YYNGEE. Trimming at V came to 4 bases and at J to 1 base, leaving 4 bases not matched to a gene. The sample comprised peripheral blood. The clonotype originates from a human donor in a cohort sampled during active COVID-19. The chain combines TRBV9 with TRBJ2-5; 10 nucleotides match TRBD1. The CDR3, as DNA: TGTGCCAGCAGCTCCCGGACAGGGGGCCAAGAGACCCAGTACTTC. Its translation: CASSSRTGGQETQYF.